This is a list of T cell receptor beta chains from one sample in a study of vaccination and CD4 T cells after COVID-19. Their cognate antigens are unknown. Via MiXCR, TCRdb re-called the PCR reads, giving one row per CDR3 protein. This table holds fewer than 15,000 distinct CDR3 sequences, about two fifths found once. Sequenced sample: CD4+ T cells from blood, cultured in vitro. All receptors derive from a human donor who had recovered from COVID-19. CDR3s include the opening cysteine and the closing phenylalanine or tryptophan. A D gene is named only where the DNA matches it firmly. Clone size, where shown, is once, few, many, or a class for clones that have expanded.

D gene: NA
clone size: NA
V gene: TRBV11-2
J gene: TRBJ2-3
CDR3 DNA: TGTGCCAGCAGCTTTCCCGGTCCAGTGGCGGGTTTT
CDR3 protein: CASSFPGPVAGF

D gene: NA
clone size: few
V gene: TRBV24-1
J gene: TRBJ2-3
CDR3 DNA: TGTGCCACCAGTGAATCGGATACGCAGTATTTT
CDR3 protein: CATSESDTQYF

D gene: NA
clone size: NA
V gene: TRBV6-2/TRBV6-3
J gene: TRBJ1-1
CDR3 DNA: TGTGCCAGCACCCCCCTGAAGCGTAGCACTGAAGCTTTCTTT
CDR3 protein: CASTPLKRSTEAFF

D gene: NA
clone size: NA
V gene: TRBV6-2/TRBV6-3
J gene: TRBJ1-2
CDR3 DNA: TGTGCCAGCAGGGACCCAGATAGCGGCTACACCTTC
CDR3 protein: CASRDPDSGYTF

D gene: NA
clone size: NA
V gene: TRBV10-2
J gene: TRBJ2-1
CDR3 DNA: TGCGCCAGCAGTGACTCACGGGCCCATGAGCAGTTCTTC
CDR3 protein: CASSDSRAHEQFF

D gene: TRBD1
clone size: few
V gene: TRBV2
J gene: TRBJ2-2
CDR3 DNA: TGTGCCAGCAGTCCCGGGACAGGGCACACCGGGGAGCTGTTTTTT
CDR3 protein: CASSPGTGHTGELFF

D gene: NA
clone size: NA
V gene: TRBV5-1
J gene: TRBJ2-1
CDR3 DNA: TGCGCCACCAAGGGAGAGTATGAGCAGTTCTTC
CDR3 protein: CATKGEYEQFF

D gene: NA
clone size: NA
V gene: TRBV20-1
J gene: TRBJ2-7
CDR3 DNA: TGCAGTGGGCGGGACTCCTACGAGCAGTACTTC
CDR3 protein: CSGRDSYEQYF

D gene: TRBD2
clone size: NA
V gene: TRBV24-1
J gene: TRBJ2-3
CDR3 DNA: TGTGCCACCAGTGGTCAGACTAGCTCAGATACGCAGTATTTT
CDR3 protein: CATSGQTSSDTQYF

D gene: NA
clone size: NA
V gene: TRBV20-1
J gene: TRBJ1-2
CDR3 DNA: TGCAGTGCTAGAGATTCGGGATTCGGCGGGGACTGGGGGGGCTACACCTTC
CDR3 protein: CSARDSGFGGDWGGYTF

D gene: TRBD2
clone size: NA
V gene: TRBV19
J gene: TRBJ2-5
CDR3 DNA: TGTGCCAGTAGTATTCGAGCGGGGGAAGAGACCCAGTACTTC
CDR3 protein: CASSIRAGEETQYF

D gene: NA
clone size: few
V gene: TRBV10-3
J gene: TRBJ1-5
CDR3 DNA: TGTGCCTCCCGGACCGACAGGAATCAGCCCCAGCATTTT
CDR3 protein: CASRTDRNQPQHF

D gene: TRBD1
clone size: few
V gene: TRBV20-1
J gene: TRBJ2-5
CDR3 DNA: TGCAGTGCGAAGACAGGGTTTGGGGAGACCCAGTACTTC
CDR3 protein: CSAKTGFGETQYF

D gene: NA
clone size: medium-sized
V gene: TRBV6-1
J gene: TRBJ1-2
CDR3 DNA: TGTGCCAGCAGTACGACAGGCTCCGGCTATGGCTACACCTTC
CDR3 protein: CASSTTGSGYGYTF

D gene: NA
clone size: few
V gene: TRBV7-9
J gene: TRBJ1-2
CDR3 DNA: TGTGCCAGCAGCTTAGATACGGGGGCGCGGGGCTACACCTTC
CDR3 protein: CASSLDTGARGYTF

D gene: NA
clone size: few
V gene: TRBV6-2/TRBV6-3
J gene: TRBJ1-5
CDR3 DNA: TGTGCCAGCAGTTACTCGAAATACGCAGTGACCAATCAGCCCCAGCATTTT
CDR3 protein: CASSYSKYAVTNQPQHF

D gene: NA
clone size: NA
V gene: TRBV27
J gene: TRBJ1-2
CDR3 DNA: TGTCCCAGCAGTTTAAGAGGGGATGGCTACACCTTC
CDR3 protein: CPSSLRGDGYTF

D gene: NA
clone size: NA
V gene: TRBV6-2/TRBV6-3
J gene: TRBJ1-1
CDR3 DNA: TGTGCCAGCAGTCCCTTGGGGGGGCAGGCTGAAGCTTTCTTT
CDR3 protein: CASSPLGGQAEAFF

D gene: TRBD1
clone size: NA
V gene: TRBV7-9
J gene: TRBJ1-1
CDR3 DNA: TGTGCCAGCAGCTCCAGACAGGGCGCCCCTAACACTGAAGCTTTCTTT
CDR3 protein: CASSSRQGAPNTEAFF

D gene: TRBD1
clone size: once
V gene: TRBV12-5
J gene: TRBJ2-7
CDR3 DNA: TGTCAGAGGGGGCCAAGCTCCTACGAGCAGTACTTC
CDR3 protein: CQRGPSSYEQYF

D gene: NA
clone size: NA
V gene: TRBV11-2
J gene: TRBJ2-1
CDR3 DNA: TGTGCCAGCAGCTTAGGGGGAACCGCTGGACATGAGCAGTTCTTC
CDR3 protein: CASSLGGTAGHEQFF

D gene: NA
clone size: NA
V gene: TRBV19
J gene: TRBJ1-5
CDR3 DNA: TGTGCCAGTAAAGGGCAGGTTAGCAATCAGCCCCAGCATTTT
CDR3 protein: CASKGQVSNQPQHF

D gene: NA
clone size: few
V gene: TRBV10-3
J gene: TRBJ1-5
CDR3 DNA: TGTGCCATCAGTGAGGTGCGGGGGGCTGGCAATCAGCCCCAGCATTTT
CDR3 protein: CAISEVRGAGNQPQHF

D gene: NA
clone size: few
V gene: TRBV30
J gene: TRBJ1-2
CDR3 DNA: TGTGCCTGGAGTCCAGCGGGATGGGAATCTAATAACTATGGCTACACCTTC
CDR3 protein: CAWSPAGWESNNYGYTF

D gene: TRBD1
clone size: medium-sized
V gene: TRBV5-1
J gene: TRBJ2-6
CDR3 DNA: TGCGCCAGCAGGTCACAGGGGAGCTCTGGGGCCAACGTCCTGACTTTC
CDR3 protein: CASRSQGSSGANVLTF

D gene: NA
clone size: few
V gene: TRBV30
J gene: TRBJ2-1
CDR3 DNA: TGTGCCTGGAGTGCCGGGGCTAACCCCGACAATGAGCAGTTCTTC
CDR3 protein: CAWSAGANPDNEQFF

D gene: NA
clone size: NA
V gene: TRBV3-1
J gene: TRBJ2-1
CDR3 DNA: TGTGCCAGCAGCCAAGATTCAGCGAGGGATGAGCAGTTCTTC
CDR3 protein: CASSQDSARDEQFF

D gene: TRBD2
clone size: NA
V gene: TRBV6-5
J gene: TRBJ2-1
CDR3 DNA: TGTGCCAGCAGTTACTCGAATGTAGTTTTTAGCGGGAGAGGTGGCAATGAGCAGTTCTTC
CDR3 protein: CASSYSNVVFSGRGGNEQFF

D gene: TRBD2
clone size: NA
V gene: TRBV15
J gene: TRBJ2-3
CDR3 DNA: TGTGCCACCAGCAGAGACCTACTAGGGACTAGCTCAAATACGCAGTATTTT
CDR3 protein: CATSRDLLGTSSNTQYF

D gene: NA
clone size: NA
V gene: TRBV12-3/TRBV12-4
J gene: TRBJ2-2
CDR3 DNA: TGTGCCAGCAGTTTTCATACGGGGGTGGTCGGGGAGCTGTTTTTT
CDR3 protein: CASSFHTGVVGELFF

D gene: TRBD2
clone size: NA
V gene: TRBV19
J gene: TRBJ2-1
CDR3 DNA: TGTGCCAGTAGTCCCCGCCCGGGACTAGCGGGGGACAATGAGCAGTTCTTC
CDR3 protein: CASSPRPGLAGDNEQFF

D gene: NA
clone size: NA
V gene: TRBV7-2
J gene: TRBJ1-1
CDR3 DNA: TGTGCCAGCAGCTCCCATGGAGGGTGGAGCACTGAAGCTTTCTTT
CDR3 protein: CASSSHGGWSTEAFF

D gene: TRBD2
clone size: NA
V gene: TRBV27
J gene: TRBJ2-3
CDR3 DNA: TGTGCCAGCAGTTTATCCGCTAGCGGGAGACCAGATACGCAGTATTTT
CDR3 protein: CASSLSASGRPDTQYF

D gene: NA
clone size: NA
V gene: TRBV7-9
J gene: TRBJ2-2
CDR3 DNA: TGTGCCAGCAGCTTTTACAGGGTTGGAGGCGGGGAGCTGTTTTTT
CDR3 protein: CASSFYRVGGGELFF

D gene: TRBD1
clone size: few
V gene: TRBV18
J gene: TRBJ2-7
CDR3 DNA: TGTGCCAGCTCCGGACAGGGGTACTACGAGCAGTACTTC
CDR3 protein: CASSGQGYYEQYF

D gene: NA
clone size: few
V gene: TRBV20-1
J gene: TRBJ1-2
CDR3 DNA: TGCAGTGCTAGTAGCCATGGCGGGAGTGGCTACACCTTC
CDR3 protein: CSASSHGGSGYTF

D gene: TRBD1
clone size: NA
V gene: TRBV20-1
J gene: TRBJ1-5
CDR3 DNA: TGCAGTGCTAGAGATCGGCTGACAGGGGGGTTTCAGCCCCAGCATTTT
CDR3 protein: CSARDRLTGGFQPQHF

D gene: TRBD2
clone size: few
V gene: TRBV4-2
J gene: TRBJ2-7
CDR3 DNA: TGTGCCAGCAGCCAAGGGGGGGGTCAACGCGAGCAGTACTTC
CDR3 protein: CASSQGGGQREQYF

D gene: NA
clone size: NA
V gene: TRBV6-5
J gene: TRBJ2-7
CDR3 DNA: TGTGCCAGCAGTTACGGACAGACGACTCTCGCCGAGCAGTACTTC
CDR3 protein: CASSYGQTTLAEQYF

D gene: NA
clone size: NA
V gene: TRBV29-1
J gene: TRBJ1-2
CDR3 DNA: TGCAGCGTTGGAGGCGATCTTTATGGCTACACCTTC
CDR3 protein: CSVGGDLYGYTF

D gene: NA
clone size: few
V gene: TRBV6-1
J gene: TRBJ2-2
CDR3 DNA: TGTGCCAGCAGTGAATTTAAGGGGTGGGCCGGGGAGCTGTTTTTT
CDR3 protein: CASSEFKGWAGELFF

D gene: NA
clone size: NA
V gene: TRBV5-1
J gene: TRBJ2-3
CDR3 DNA: TGCGCCAGCAGCTCCACCGGACGGAGCACAGATACGCAGTATTTT
CDR3 protein: CASSSTGRSTDTQYF

D gene: NA
clone size: few
V gene: TRBV7-2
J gene: TRBJ2-3
CDR3 DNA: TGTGCCAGCAGCTTAACCCCAGATACGCAGTATTTT
CDR3 protein: CASSLTPDTQYF

D gene: NA
clone size: once
V gene: TRBV20-1
J gene: TRBJ2-3
CDR3 DNA: TGCAGTGCTAGAGAACCCCTAGCAGCAGATACGCAGTATTTT
CDR3 protein: CSAREPLAADTQYF

D gene: TRBD1
clone size: NA
V gene: TRBV11-2
J gene: TRBJ1-2
CDR3 DNA: TGTGCCAGCAGCCCAGGGGCAGGGGGCGCGAGGAACTATGGCTACACCTTC
CDR3 protein: CASSPGAGGARNYGYTF

D gene: NA
clone size: NA
V gene: TRBV20-1
J gene: TRBJ1-6
CDR3 DNA: TGCAGTGCTCCTCAAGATAATTCACCCCTCCACTTT
CDR3 protein: CSAPQDNSPLHF

D gene: NA
clone size: few
V gene: TRBV27
J gene: TRBJ2-7
CDR3 DNA: TGTGCCAGCACCAGGGAGTCAGGGGAGACTTACGAGCAGTACTTC
CDR3 protein: CASTRESGETYEQYF

D gene: NA
clone size: NA
V gene: TRBV6-2/TRBV6-3
J gene: TRBJ2-2
CDR3 DNA: TGTGCCAGCAGTTACTGGGGCACCGGGGAGCTGTTTTTT
CDR3 protein: CASSYWGTGELFF

D gene: TRBD1
clone size: few
V gene: TRBV6-2/TRBV6-3
J gene: TRBJ2-7
CDR3 DNA: TGTGCCAGCAGTCAAGATAGGGACAGTCGAGGCGCCTACGAGCAGTACTTC
CDR3 protein: CASSQDRDSRGAYEQYF

D gene: TRBD2
clone size: NA
V gene: TRBV5-1
J gene: TRBJ2-3
CDR3 DNA: TGCGCCAGCAGCCGCCTGGTGGCGGGAGGAGCAGATACGCAGTATTTT
CDR3 protein: CASSRLVAGGADTQYF

D gene: TRBD1
clone size: NA
V gene: TRBV19
J gene: TRBJ1-4
CDR3 DNA: TGTGCCAGTAATCCGGACAGGGGATATGAAAAACTGTTTTTT
CDR3 protein: CASNPDRGYEKLFF

D gene: NA
clone size: NA
V gene: TRBV10-3
J gene: TRBJ2-7
CDR3 DNA: TGTGCCAGTTCGGGGGCGAACAACTCCTACGAGCAGTACTTC
CDR3 protein: CASSGANNSYEQYF